This T cell receptor (beta chain) was observed in a study of CD8+ T cells in alopecia areata. This CDR3 region has 13 residues. Per germline, CDR1 MNHEY and CDR2 SMNVEV (reference sequence). Between the trimmed V and J ends, which lost 9 bases and 0 bases, there was a span of 6 bases. cDNA prepared by RNA extraction and subsequent reverse transcription served as the template for sequencing. TCRdb's table, derived via immunoSEQ multiplex PCR, lists solely in-frame clones and lacks some. The sample contains about 220,000 clones, about 58% of which appear only once. Treatment defined: oral pan-JAK inhibitor, 5-10 mg twice daily.

The chain is built from TRBV27 and TRBJ2-6; no definite D call. The clonotype originates from a human donor with alopecia areata. The sequences come from CD4+ T cells sorted from blood, collected at week 4, from a patient treated with tofacitinib. The CDR3 here is CASRRSGANVLTF. CDR3 nucleotide sequence: TGTGCCAGTCGACGCTCTGGGGCCAACGTCCTGACTTTC.